This T cell receptor (beta chain) is from a study of CD8 T cells in ankylosing spondylitis. This clonotype has only a few counts. Its antigen is unknown. Study results and caveats: A TCR beta motif of 7 or 8 highly homologous variants appeared characteristic of ankylosing spondylitis blood.

CDR3 length: 18 amino acids. The V segment lost 0 bases and the J segment 1 base; nucleotides outside the gene matches: 8. Germline V lookup: CDR1 MNHEY, CDR2 SVGAGI. Using quantitative 5'-RACE with molecular barcodes, the authors made TCR beta libraries. Via MiXCR, TCRdb re-called the 5' RACE reads, giving one row per CDR3 protein. There are a few hundred thousand distinct CDR3 sequences in the sample; more than 9% occur only once, and over 20% lies in the top ten. The V and J genes are TRBV6-5 and TRBJ2-5; 10 bases match TRBD1. Sequencing used blood, either unsorted or a sorted T cell fraction (not recorded which). The origin of this receptor is a male donor with ankylosing spondylitis or in good health (not recorded which). CDR3 loop: CASSYSLGTGAVQETQYF. CDR3 sequence (DNA): TGTGCCAGCAGTTACTCCCTTGGGACAGGGGCTGTCCAAGAGACCCAGTACTTC.